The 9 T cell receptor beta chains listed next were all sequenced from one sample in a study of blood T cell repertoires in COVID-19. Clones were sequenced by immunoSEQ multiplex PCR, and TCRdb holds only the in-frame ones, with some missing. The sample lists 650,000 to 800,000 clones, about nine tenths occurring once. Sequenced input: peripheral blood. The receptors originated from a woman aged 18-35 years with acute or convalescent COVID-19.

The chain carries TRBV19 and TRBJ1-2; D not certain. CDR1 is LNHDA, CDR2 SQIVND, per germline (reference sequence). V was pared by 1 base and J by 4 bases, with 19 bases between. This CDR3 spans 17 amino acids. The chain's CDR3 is CASSIGSASMKRYGYTF. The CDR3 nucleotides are TGTGCCAGTAGTATAGGGTCAGCCTCCATGAAGCGCTATGGCTACACCTTC.

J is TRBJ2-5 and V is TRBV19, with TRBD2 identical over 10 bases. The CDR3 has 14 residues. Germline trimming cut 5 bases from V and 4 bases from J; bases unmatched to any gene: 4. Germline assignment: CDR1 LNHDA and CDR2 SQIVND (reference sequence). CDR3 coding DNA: TGTGCCAGTAGTTCCTTAGCGGGGGGAGAGACCCAGTACTTC. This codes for CASSSLAGGETQYF.

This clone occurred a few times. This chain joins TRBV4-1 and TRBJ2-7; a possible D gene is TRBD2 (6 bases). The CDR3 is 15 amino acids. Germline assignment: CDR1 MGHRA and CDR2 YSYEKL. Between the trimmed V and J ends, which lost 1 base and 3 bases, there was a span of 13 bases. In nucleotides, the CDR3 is TGCGCCAGCAGCCAAGTTGCAGGAGGGTACTACGAGCAGTACTTC. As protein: CASSQVAGGYYEQYF.

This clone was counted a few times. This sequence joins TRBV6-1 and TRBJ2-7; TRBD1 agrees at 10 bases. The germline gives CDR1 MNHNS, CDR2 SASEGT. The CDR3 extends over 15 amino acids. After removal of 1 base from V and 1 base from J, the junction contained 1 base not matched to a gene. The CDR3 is CASSEGQGASYEQYF. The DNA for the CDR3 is TGTGCCAGCAGTGAAGGACAGGGGGCTTCCTACGAGCAGTACTTC.

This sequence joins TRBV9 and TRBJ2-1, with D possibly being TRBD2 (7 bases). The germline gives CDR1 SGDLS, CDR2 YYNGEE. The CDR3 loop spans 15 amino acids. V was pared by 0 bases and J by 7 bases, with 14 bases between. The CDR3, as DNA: TGTGCCAGCAGCGTAGGCGGGGGCCCTAGGAATGAGCAGTTCTTC. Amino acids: CASSVGGGPRNEQFF.

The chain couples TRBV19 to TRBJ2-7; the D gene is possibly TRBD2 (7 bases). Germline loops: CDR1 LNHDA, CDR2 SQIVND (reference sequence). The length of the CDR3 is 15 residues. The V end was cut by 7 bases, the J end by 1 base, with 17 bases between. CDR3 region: CASTEGGATSYEQYF. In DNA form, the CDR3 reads TGTGCCAGTACCGAGGGGGGGGCGACTTCCTACGAGCAGTACTTC.

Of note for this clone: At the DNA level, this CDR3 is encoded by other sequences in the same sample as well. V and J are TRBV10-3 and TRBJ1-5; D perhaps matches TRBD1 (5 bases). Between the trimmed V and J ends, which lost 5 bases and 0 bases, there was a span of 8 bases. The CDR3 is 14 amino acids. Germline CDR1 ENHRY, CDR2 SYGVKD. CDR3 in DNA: TGTGCCATCAGTCAGGGCGATAGCAATCAGCCCCAGCATTTT. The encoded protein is CAISQGDSNQPQHF.

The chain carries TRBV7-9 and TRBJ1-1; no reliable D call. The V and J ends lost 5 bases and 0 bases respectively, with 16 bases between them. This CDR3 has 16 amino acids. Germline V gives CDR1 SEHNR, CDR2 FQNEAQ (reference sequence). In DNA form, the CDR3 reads TGTGCCAGCAGCCCGAGCGGGCGGAACATGAACACTGAAGCTTTCTTT. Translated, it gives CASSPSGRNMNTEAFF.

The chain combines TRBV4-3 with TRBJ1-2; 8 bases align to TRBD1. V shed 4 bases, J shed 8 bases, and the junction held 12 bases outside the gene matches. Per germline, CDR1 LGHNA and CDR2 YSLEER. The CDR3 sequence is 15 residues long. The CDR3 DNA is TGCGCCAGCAGCCCTCAGGCAGGGGGCCTATACGGCTACACCTTC. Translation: CASSPQAGGLYGYTF.